This is a list of T cell receptor beta chains from one sample in a study of T cells after yellow fever vaccination. TCRdb reprocessed the 5' RACE reads with MiXCR, giving one entry per CDR3 protein. The repertoire holds fewer than 85,000 distinct CDR3 sequences, around 7.3% seen once, with about 40% in the top ten. This specimen was CD8+ T cells sorted from PBMCs, taken on the day of the yellow fever booster vaccination. All receptors come from a man aged 25 to 45 who received the YFV17D yellow fever vaccine. Both conserved end residues are part of each CDR3. D genes are given only for firm matches. Clone size appears in some rows only: once, few, many, or a class for an expanded clone.

CDR3 DNA,CDR3 protein,J gene,V gene,clone size,D gene
TGCAGCGTGGGTGGACTAGCGGGAGGCAATTCCTACGAGCAGTACTTC,CSVGGLAGGNSYEQYF,TRBJ2-7,TRBV29-1,few,TRBD2
TGCAGCGTTGGGACTAGCGGGAGTCACTACGAGCAGTACTTC,CSVGTSGSHYEQYF,TRBJ2-7,TRBV29-1,many,TRBD2
TGCAGCGTTGTCTCCAGGGACGAAAACACCATATATTTT,CSVVSRDENTIYF,TRBJ1-3,TRBV29-1,few,.
TGCAGCGTTTTAGCGGGAGGGCCCATTCCTGGGCGCACAGATACGCAGTATTTT,CSVLAGGPIPGRTDTQYF,TRBJ2-3,TRBV29-1,many,TRBD2
TGCGCCAGCAGCGACTTGGCGGAGAGGGGATGGGAGCAGTTCTTC,CASSDLAERGWEQFF,TRBJ2-1,TRBV4-3,.,.
TGTGCCAGCAGTCACTCAACTAGCGGGAGATACGAGCAGTACTTC,CASSHSTSGRYEQYF,TRBJ2-7,TRBV6-5,few,TRBD2
TGTGCCAGCAGTTTAAAAAAGGCTCCATGGGAGCAGTTCTTC,CASSLKKAPWEQFF,TRBJ2-1,TRBV12-3/TRBV12-4,many,.
TGTGCCAGCAGCTATCAAACAGATACGCAGTATTTT,CASSYQTDTQYF,TRBJ2-3,TRBV11-2,.,.
TGCGCCAGCAGCCATCCGGGACTGGAAGCTTTCTTT,CASSHPGLEAFF,TRBJ1-1,TRBV4-1,.,.
TGTGCCACCAGCTCTACGGACAGGGGGCAGGAGACCCAGTACTTC,CATSSTDRGQETQYF,TRBJ2-5,TRBV15,.,TRBD1
TGTGCCAGCACTCACGGGGGGACCGGGGAGCTGTTTTTT,CASTHGGTGELFF,TRBJ2-2,TRBV6-1,few,TRBD2
TGTGCCAGCAGTTATGGGGTAGGCGAGACCCAGTACTTC,CASSYGVGETQYF,TRBJ2-5,TRBV6-2/TRBV6-3,many,.
TGTGCCATACAGGGGGTATACGAGCAGTACTTC,CAIQGVYEQYF,TRBJ2-7,TRBV10-3,.,TRBD1
TGCGCCAGCAGGAACTCGCCTAGCGGGACCTACGAGCAGTACTTC,CASRNSPSGTYEQYF,TRBJ2-7,TRBV5-1,many,TRBD2
TGCGCCAGCAGCCCGCCAGGGAGGAACGAGCAGTACTTC,CASSPPGRNEQYF,TRBJ2-7,TRBV4-3,few,.
TGTGCCAGCAGCTCGGGGTTGGAGCAGTTCTTC,CASSSGLEQFF,TRBJ2-1,TRBV5-6,few,.
TGCAGCGTTGCCCGGGGACAGGCCTACGAGCAGTACTTC,CSVARGQAYEQYF,TRBJ2-7,TRBV29-1,.,TRBD1
TGCAGCGTTCCATTCCCCAAGGGGGAGGGCCCAGATACGCAGTATTTT,CSVPFPKGEGPDTQYF,TRBJ2-3,TRBV29-1,few,.
TGTGCCAGCACCTACCTAGGAACGACAGGGAACACTGAAGCTTTCTTT,CASTYLGTTGNTEAFF,TRBJ1-1,TRBV5-4,.,.
TGTGCCAGCAGCTTAGGGGGCCGGGTCGGGAATCAAGAGACCCAGTACTTC,CASSLGGRVGNQETQYF,TRBJ2-5,TRBV11-2,few,.
TGCGCCAGCAGCTTGGAGGGGGTCTCCTACAATGAGCAGTTCTTC,CASSLEGVSYNEQFF,TRBJ2-1,TRBV5-1,many,.
TGTGCCAGCAGCTTACCGAACACCGGGGAGCTGTTTTTT,CASSLPNTGELFF,TRBJ2-2,TRBV7-2,few,.
TGCGCCAGCAGCCAAGAGATTGGACTAGCGGCCTACGAGCAGTACTTC,CASSQEIGLAAYEQYF,TRBJ2-7,TRBV4-1,many,TRBD2
TGTGCCAGCACTTGGACTAGCGGACACGAGCAGTACTTC,CASTWTSGHEQYF,TRBJ2-7,TRBV28,many,TRBD2
TGCGCCAGCAGCCAAGACGGGGGATCTAGCACAGATACGCAGTATTTT,CASSQDGGSSTDTQYF,TRBJ2-3,TRBV4-3,.,.
TGTGCCAGCTCAACTACTAGAGGGAGCAGAAATGAGCAGTTCTTC,CASSTTRGSRNEQFF,TRBJ2-1,TRBV18,many,.
TGTGCCAGCAGCTTGAGTGGGTTACGCAATGAGCAGTTCTTC,CASSLSGLRNEQFF,TRBJ2-1,TRBV9,.,.
TGCGCCAGCAGCTCCCCGGTAGCGGGAAACTCCTACAATGAGCAGTTCTTC,CASSSPVAGNSYNEQFF,TRBJ2-1,TRBV5-1,.,TRBD2
TGTGCCAGCAGTTACTCTCTGAAGGTGTCGACTACGTCCTACGAGCAGTACTTC,CASSYSLKVSTTSYEQYF,TRBJ2-7,TRBV6-2/TRBV6-3,.,.
TGTGCCAGCAGCTTAGTCGCGCGGGAGGGCCTAGGGGAGCTGTTTTTT,CASSLVAREGLGELFF,TRBJ2-2,TRBV7-8,few,TRBD2
TGTGCCAGCAGCTTGTGGGGGGGAAGTTGCGGCTACACCTTC,CASSLWGGSCGYTF,TRBJ1-2,TRBV5-6,few,.
TGTGCAAGTCGCTTAGAGGGCAGACTAATACCTTACCAAGAGACCCAGTACTTC,CASRLEGRLIPYQETQYF,TRBJ2-5,TRBV12-2,.,.
TGTGCCAGCAGTGATGGAGGTCAGCCCCAGCATTTT,CASSDGGQPQHF,TRBJ1-5,TRBV7-9,few,.
TGTGCCAGCAGCCCTCTCTACCGCCCGGAGACCCAGTACTTC,CASSPLYRPETQYF,TRBJ2-5,TRBV7-6,few,.
TGCGCCAGCAGCTCGACAGGGGCTGGCTACAATGAGCAGTTCTTC,CASSSTGAGYNEQFF,TRBJ2-1,TRBV5-1,many,TRBD1
TGCGCCAGCAGCCCGTCAGGTGGCGGGAGTGTCAATGAGCAGTTCTTC,CASSPSGGGSVNEQFF,TRBJ2-1,TRBV5-1,many,TRBD2
TGCACCGTCTGGGACAGGGACTTGTTTGAGCAGTTCTTC,CTVWDRDLFEQFF,TRBJ2-1,TRBV20-1,few,TRBD1
TGTTCCAGCAGCTTAGGTGGGGCCTCCACAGATACGCAGTATTTT,CSSSLGGASTDTQYF,TRBJ2-3,TRBV7-2,.,.
TGTGCCAGCAGTTATGGACAGACTAACACCGGGGAGCTGTTTTTT,CASSYGQTNTGELFF,TRBJ2-2,TRBV28,.,.
TGCGCCAGCAGCCAAGGGGGACAGGAGAACACTGAAGCTTTCTTT,CASSQGGQENTEAFF,TRBJ1-1,TRBV4-1,.,TRBD1
TGTGCCAGCAGCTACCGTGGGGTCCTCAATGAGCAGTTCTTC,CASSYRGVLNEQFF,TRBJ2-1,TRBV6-5,.,.
TGTGCCAGCAGTTTATCGACGCGCTATGAGCAGTTCTTC,CASSLSTRYEQFF,TRBJ2-1,TRBV27,.,.
TGCGCCAGCAGCACCTCCCGGGCAAATGAGCAGTTCTTC,CASSTSRANEQFF,TRBJ2-1,TRBV5-1,once,.
TGCGCCAGCAGCTCGACGGGAGACTCTGGAAACACCATATATTTT,CASSSTGDSGNTIYF,TRBJ1-3,TRBV4-3,many,.
TGTGCCAGCAGCTCCTCAGGGACTGCCGACAATGAGCAGTTCTTC,CASSSSGTADNEQFF,TRBJ2-1,TRBV9,few,.
TGTGCCAGCAGCATGGGCCACACAACTGAAGACGGGGAGCTGTTTTTT,CASSMGHTTEDGELFF,TRBJ2-2,TRBV5-5,.,.
TGCAGCGTTGTCGGGACCCGCTACGAGCAGTACTTC,CSVVGTRYEQYF,TRBJ2-7,TRBV29-1,few,.
TGTGCCAGCAGCCAAGGACAGGGGGCGTATCAGCCCCAGCATTTT,CASSQGQGAYQPQHF,TRBJ1-5,TRBV7-8,few,TRBD1